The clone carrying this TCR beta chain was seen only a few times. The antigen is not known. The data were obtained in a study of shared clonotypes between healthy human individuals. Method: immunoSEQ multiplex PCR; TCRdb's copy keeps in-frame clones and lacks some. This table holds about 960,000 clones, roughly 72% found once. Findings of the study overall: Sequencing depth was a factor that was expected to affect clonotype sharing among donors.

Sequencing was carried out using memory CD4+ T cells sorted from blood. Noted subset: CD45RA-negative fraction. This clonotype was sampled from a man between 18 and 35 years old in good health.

CDR3 region: CASIDGWDTEAFF. Written as DNA, the CDR3 is TGTGCCAGTATCGATGGGTGGGACACTGAAGCTTTCTTT. The rearrangement uses TRBV19 and TRBJ1-1; no firm D call. This CDR3 has 13 amino acids. Trimming took 7 bases from V and 3 from J, leaving 12 bases between them. Germline loops: CDR1 LNHDA, CDR2 SQIVND (reference sequence).